Below are 13 T cell receptor beta chains sequenced from a single sample in a study of monozygotic twins with inflammatory bowel disease. TCRdb reprocessed the 5' RACE reads and reports one entry per CDR3 protein, with no DNA. The repertoire table contains around 450,000 distinct CDR3 sequences. The sequencing input was blood. The source of these receptors is a human donor with ulcerative colitis or Crohn's disease, or a healthy co-twin of an affected twin (not recorded which).

This chain links TRBV15 with TRBJ1-1. CDR3 size: 13 residues. Germline lookup yields CDR1 LNHNV and CDR2 YYDKDF (reference sequence). The CDR3 sequence: CATSREGRDEAFF.

The chain is built from TRBV6-2 or TRBV6-3 and TRBJ2-1; TCRdb lists TRBD2, though no DNA is available to test this call. The CDR3 consists of 16 residues. Germline V CDR1 and CDR2: MNHEY, SVGEGT. CDR3 amino acids: CASSYSRGLGGDEQFF.

The chain links TRBV5-5 to TRBJ2-1. The CDR3 totals 17 residues. Germline CDR1 and CDR2: SGHKS and YYEKEE (reference sequence). CDR3 sequence reads: CASSLAEFEYVDNEQFF.

This chain joins TRBV12-3 or TRBV12-4 and TRBJ2-7; no DNA is available, so the TRBD1 call from TCRdb remains unchecked. The CDR3 is made up of 14 amino acids. CDR3 region: CASRPDRVSYEQYF.

The chain has TRBV7-9 and TRBJ2-1; lacking DNA, the TRBD2 call made by TCRdb goes unchecked. CDR3 length equals 16 residues. The germline gives CDR1 SEHNR, CDR2 FQNEAQ (reference sequence). Here the CDR3 reads CASSLAPLAENNEQFF.

The rearrangement joins TRBV7-3 to TRBJ2-2; TCRdb proposes TRBD1, but this gene call is untestable without DNA. Germline values: CDR1 SGHTA, CDR2 FQGTGA. The CDR3 has 17 residues. The CDR3 here is CASSSRSMGEITGELFF.

The V gene is TRBV5-1, the J gene TRBJ1-1; absent DNA, TCRdb's TRBD1 call cannot be checked. CDR3 size: 17 residues. Germline lookup yields CDR1 SGHRS and CDR2 YFSETQ. CDR3 region: CASSLGPPRTGNTEAFF.

V gene TRBV9 combines with J gene TRBJ1-1. The V gene's germline CDR1 is SGDLS and CDR2 YYNGEE. The CDR3 runs 13 residues. CDR3 amino acids: CASSVGPSTEAFF.

J is TRBJ2-7 and V is TRBV19; TCRdb calls TRBD1, which cannot be checked without DNA. This CDR3 contains 14 residues. Germline V lookup: CDR1 LNHDA, CDR2 SQIVND (reference sequence). This chain's CDR3 is CASSPRDLLIEQYF.

The chain carries TRBV27 and TRBJ2-7; TCRdb's D gene call, TRBD1, goes unchecked for lack of DNA. The germline gives CDR1 MNHEY, CDR2 SMNVEV (reference sequence). The CDR3 consists of 18 residues. The CDR3 here is CASSLCRPVGLGGYEQYF.

V gene TRBV10-3 combines with J gene TRBJ2-5. Germline V gives CDR1 ENHRY, CDR2 SYGVKD. CDR3 size: 13 residues. The CDR3 reads CAIQRQPQETQYF.

The gene calls are TRBV18 and TRBJ1-6. CDR3 length: 15 residues. The germline V gene has CDR1 KGHSH and CDR2 LQKENI. CDR3 sequence reads: CASSPIWGGDSPLHF.

The rearrangement links TRBV5-1 to TRBJ2-3; the TCRdb call, TRBD2, lacks DNA for checking. The CDR3 spans 16 residues. In germline, CDR1 is SGHRS, CDR2 YFSETQ. This CDR3 reads CASSLNPGGSTDTQYF.